Listed below are T cell receptor beta chains from one sample, sequenced in a study of cytomegalovirus exposure and HLA in healthy donors. The assay was immunoSEQ multiplex PCR, and TCRdb's table has in-frame clones only and misses some. The table lists 180,000 or so clones, 86% of them singletons. Sequencing input: PBMCs. All receptors come from a woman aged 30 to 39 in good health and CMV-seronegative. Both conserved end residues are part of each CDR3. The order of the fields is D gene, clone size, V gene, J gene, CDR3 DNA, CDR3 protein. D genes are given only for firm matches. Clone size is shown for a subset of rows, as once, few, many or a class of expanded clone.

TRBD1	.	TRBV2	TRBJ2-3	TGTGCCAGCATAAGGACAGGGGCGAAAGATACGCAGTATTTT	CASIRTGAKDTQYF
TRBD2	.	TRBV9	TRBJ2-1	TGTGCCAGCAGCTTCGAGCGGGGGGCTTACAATGAGCAGTTCTTC	CASSFERGAYNEQFF
TRBD1	.	TRBV10-3	TRBJ1-1	TGTGCCATCAGTGAGCCCCGCACAGGGGTCCTTGAAGCTTTCTTT	CAISEPRTGVLEAFF
.	.	TRBV11-2	TRBJ1-5	TGTGCCAGCAGCTTAGCCCCGGTGGATCAGCCCCAGCATTTT	CASSLAPVDQPQHF
TRBD2	.	TRBV7-3	TRBJ2-7	TGTGCCAGCGGAAGCGGGAGTGGGTACGAGCAGTACTTC	CASGSGSGYEQYF
TRBD2	.	TRBV28	TRBJ2-1	TGTGCCAGCAGTCCATTAGCGGGGGGAGGGAATGAGCAGTTCTTC	CASSPLAGGGNEQFF
.	.	TRBV5-8	TRBJ2-7	TGTGCCAGCAGCCCCCGCCTCAACAACGAGCAGTACTTC	CASSPRLNNEQYF
TRBD1	.	TRBV28	TRBJ2-7	TGTGCCAGCAGACCCGGACAGGGGGCGGGTGAGCAGTACTTC	CASRPGQGAGEQYF
.	.	TRBV5-1	TRBJ2-3	TGCGCCAGCAGCTCGTTTAGCACAGATACGCAGTATTTT	CASSSFSTDTQYF
.	once	TRBV6-6	TRBJ1-2	TGTGCCAGCAGTTACTCTGCGGGTAGGTTGAGCGATGGCTACACCTTC	CASSYSAGRLSDGYTF
.	.	TRBV15	TRBJ2-7	TGTGCCACCAGCCCCTCTGCAGATACCTACGAGCAGTACTTC	CATSPSADTYEQYF
TRBD1	.	TRBV2	TRBJ2-1	TGTGCCAGCCTGGACAGGTACAATGAGCAGTTCTTC	CASLDRYNEQFF
TRBD1	.	TRBV4-1	TRBJ1-2	TGCGCCAGCAGCCAAGATAGGGGACAGCCAAACTATGGCTACACCTTC	CASSQDRGQPNYGYTF
.	few	TRBV9	TRBJ2-3	TGTGCCAGCAGCGTAACAGGCCAGGGCACAGATACGCAGTATTTT	CASSVTGQGTDTQYF
.	.	TRBV7-9	TRBJ2-7	TGTGCCAGCAGCAATATGAAGGACAGTTTGATAATCTACGAGCAGTACTTC	CASSNMKDSLIIYEQYF
.	.	TRBV27	TRBJ2-1	TGTGCCAGCAGTCAACAAGACATCTACAATGAGCAGTTCTTC	CASSQQDIYNEQFF
.	.	TRBV27	TRBJ1-1	TGTGCCAGCAGTTTTGTCAGGGGGAACACTGAAGCTTTCTTT	CASSFVRGNTEAFF
.	.	TRBV6-1	TRBJ1-5	TGTGCCAGCAGTAGTTTGGCCACCTTATATCAGCCCCAGCATTTT	CASSSLATLYQPQHF
.	once	TRBV2	TRBJ2-7	TGTGCCAGCAGTGACAGGCTGACACGGCAGTACTTC	CASSDRLTRQYF
.	.	TRBV28	TRBJ2-1	TGTGCCAGCAGTTTACCTAGCTCCTACAATGAGCAGTTCTTC	CASSLPSSYNEQFF
.	.	TRBV28	TRBJ1-1	TGTGCCAGCACCTTAGGTGGGGGCCAGCTAGAAGCTTTCTTT	CASTLGGGQLEAFF
.	.	TRBV11-2	TRBJ1-4	TGTGCCAGCAGCTCAGTAAGGGGTTCGGGTGAAAAACTGTTTTTT	CASSSVRGSGEKLFF
.	once	TRBV19	TRBJ1-1	TGTGCCAGTAGTAAAAAGGAGGGCCTGAACACTGAAGCTTTCTTT	CASSKKEGLNTEAFF
.	.	TRBV27	TRBJ2-3	TGTGCCAGCAGTACAGCGGAGCCTAGCACAGATACGCAGTATTTT	CASSTAEPSTDTQYF
.	.	TRBV6-6	TRBJ2-7	TGTGCCAGCAGTTACTCACGACTCCCCGGCGAGCAGTACTTC	CASSYSRLPGEQYF
TRBD1	.	TRBV28	TRBJ1-1	TGTGCCAGCAGTTCCCTAGGACAGGGGGCATACACTGAAGCTTTCTTT	CASSSLGQGAYTEAFF
.	.	TRBV27	TRBJ2-2	TGTGCCAGCAGTAATACAGGGACCGGGGAGCTGTTTTTT	CASSNTGTGELFF
.	.	TRBV28	TRBJ1-1	TGTGCCAGCAGTGTCGAGTTGGACACTGAAGCTTTCTTT	CASSVELDTEAFF
.	.	TRBV29-1	TRBJ2-5	TGCAGCGTTAGGTGGGGGAGGGAGACCCAGTACTTC	CSVRWGRETQYF
TRBD1	.	TRBV27	TRBJ2-1	TGTGCCAGCAGTCTAGGGACAGGGGGCGCCAGGAATGAGCAGTTCTTC	CASSLGTGGARNEQFF
.	.	TRBV11-1	TRBJ2-7	TGTGCCAGCAGCCTCCAGCGGCTGAGCTCCTACGAGCAGTACTTC	CASSLQRLSSYEQYF
TRBD1	.	TRBV7-9	TRBJ1-1	TGTGCCAGCAGCTCTCAGGGGGTGAGGGCTGAAGCTTTCTTT	CASSSQGVRAEAFF
TRBD1	.	TRBV19	TRBJ1-5	TGTGCCAGTAGGACAGGGGGCCAGCCCCAGCATTTT	CASRTGGQPQHF